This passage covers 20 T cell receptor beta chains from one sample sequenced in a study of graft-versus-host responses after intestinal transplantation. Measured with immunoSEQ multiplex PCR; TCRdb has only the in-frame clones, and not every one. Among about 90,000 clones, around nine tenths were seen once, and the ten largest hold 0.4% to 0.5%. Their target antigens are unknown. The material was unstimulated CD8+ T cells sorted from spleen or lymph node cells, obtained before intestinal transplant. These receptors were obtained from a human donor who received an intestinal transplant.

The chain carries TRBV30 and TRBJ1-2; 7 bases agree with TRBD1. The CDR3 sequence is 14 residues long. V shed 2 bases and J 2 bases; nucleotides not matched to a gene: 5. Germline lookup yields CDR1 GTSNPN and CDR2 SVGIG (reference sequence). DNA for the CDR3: TGTGCCTGGAGTCGACAGGGCGGGAACTATGGCTACACCTTC. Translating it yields CAWSRQGGNYGYTF.

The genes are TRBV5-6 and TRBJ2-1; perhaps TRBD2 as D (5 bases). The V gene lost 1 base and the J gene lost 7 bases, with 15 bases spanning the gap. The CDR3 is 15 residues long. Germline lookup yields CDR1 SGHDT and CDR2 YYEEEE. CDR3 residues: CASSLFSVAWNEQFF. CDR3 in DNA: TGTGCCAGCAGCTTGTTTTCCGTAGCGTGGAATGAGCAGTTCTTC.

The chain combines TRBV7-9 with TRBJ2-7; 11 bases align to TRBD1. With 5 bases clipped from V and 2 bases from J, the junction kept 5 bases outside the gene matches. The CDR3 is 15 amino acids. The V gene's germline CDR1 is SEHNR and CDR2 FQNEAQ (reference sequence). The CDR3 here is CASSLTGQGAYEQYF. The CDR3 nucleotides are TGTGCCAGCAGCCTGACGGGACAGGGGGCCTACGAGCAGTACTTC. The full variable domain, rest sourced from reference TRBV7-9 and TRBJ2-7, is DTGVSQNPRHKITKRGQNVTFRCDPISEHNRLYWYRQTLGQGPEFLTYFQNEAQLEKSRLLSDRFSAERPKGSFSTLEIQRTEQGDSAMYLCASSLTGQGAYEQYFGPGTRLTVT.

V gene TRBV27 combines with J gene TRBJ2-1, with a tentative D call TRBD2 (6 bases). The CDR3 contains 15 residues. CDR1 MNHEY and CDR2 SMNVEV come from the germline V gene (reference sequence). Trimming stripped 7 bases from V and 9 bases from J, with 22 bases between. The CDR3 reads CASTRGTPDGGEQFF. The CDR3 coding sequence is TGTGCCAGCACCCGCGGGACCCCCGATGGCGGTGAGCAGTTCTTC.

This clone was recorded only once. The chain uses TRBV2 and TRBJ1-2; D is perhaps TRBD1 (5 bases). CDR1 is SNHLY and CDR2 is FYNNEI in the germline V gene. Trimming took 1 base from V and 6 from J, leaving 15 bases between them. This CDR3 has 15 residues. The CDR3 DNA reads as TGTGCCAGCAGTGAAGAAGAGCAGGGTTCCCATGGCTACACCTTC. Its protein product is CASSEEEQGSHGYTF.

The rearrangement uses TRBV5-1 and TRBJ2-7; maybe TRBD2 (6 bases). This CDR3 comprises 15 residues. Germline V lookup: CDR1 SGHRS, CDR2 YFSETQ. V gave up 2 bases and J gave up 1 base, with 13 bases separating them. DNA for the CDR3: TGCGCCAGCAGCTTTCCGTCAGGAGGGTCCTACGAGCAGTACTTC. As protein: CASSFPSGGSYEQYF.

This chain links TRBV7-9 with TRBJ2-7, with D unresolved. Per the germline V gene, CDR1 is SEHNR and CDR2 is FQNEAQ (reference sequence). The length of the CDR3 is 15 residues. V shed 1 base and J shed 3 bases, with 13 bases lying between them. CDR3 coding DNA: TGTGCCAGCAGCTTAGGTTCGTCAGATGTCTACGAGCAGTACTTC. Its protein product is CASSLGSSDVYEQYF.

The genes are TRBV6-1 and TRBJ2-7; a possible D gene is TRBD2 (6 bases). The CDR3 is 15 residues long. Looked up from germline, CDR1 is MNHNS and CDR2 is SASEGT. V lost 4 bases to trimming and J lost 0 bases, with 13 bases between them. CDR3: CASSARDFDSYEQYF. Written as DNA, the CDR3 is TGTGCCAGCAGTGCCCGGGACTTCGACTCCTACGAGCAGTACTTC.

CDR3 nucleotides: TGTGCCAGCAGCCAAGACTGGAACTACTACAATGAGCAGTTCTTC. It is translated as CASSQDWNYYNEQFF. The chain couples TRBV14 to TRBJ2-1; no firm D call. This CDR3 has 15 residues. Trimming took off 0 bases at V and 3 bases at J, with 9 bases between the two ends. Germline lookup yields CDR1 SGHDN and CDR2 FVKESK. Together with reference TRBV14 and TRBJ2-1, the CDR3 gives the full variable domain: EAGVTQFPSHSVIEKGQTVTLRCDPISGHDNLYWYRRVMGKEIKFLLHFVKESKQDESGMPNNRFLAERTGGTYSTLKVQPAELEDSGVYFCASSQDWNYYNEQFFGPGTRLTVL.

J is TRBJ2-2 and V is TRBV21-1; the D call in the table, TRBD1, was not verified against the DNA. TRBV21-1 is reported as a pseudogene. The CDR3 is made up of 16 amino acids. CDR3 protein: CASSSKGQGPTGELFF. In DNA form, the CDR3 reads TGTGCCAGCAGCAGCAAGGGACAGGGACCCACCGGGGAGCTGTTTTTT.

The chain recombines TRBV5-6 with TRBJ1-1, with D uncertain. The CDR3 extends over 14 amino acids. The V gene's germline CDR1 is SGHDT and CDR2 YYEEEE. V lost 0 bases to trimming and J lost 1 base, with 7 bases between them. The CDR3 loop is CASSLEPGNTEAFF. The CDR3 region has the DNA TGTGCCAGCAGCTTGGAACCGGGGAACACTGAAGCTTTCTTT.

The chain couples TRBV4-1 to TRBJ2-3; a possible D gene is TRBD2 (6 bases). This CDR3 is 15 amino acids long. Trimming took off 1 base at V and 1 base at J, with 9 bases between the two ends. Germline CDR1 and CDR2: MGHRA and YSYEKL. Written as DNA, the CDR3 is TGCGCCAGCAGCCAAGTAGCTAGCGGCACAGATACGCAGTATTTT. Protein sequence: CASSQVASGTDTQYF.

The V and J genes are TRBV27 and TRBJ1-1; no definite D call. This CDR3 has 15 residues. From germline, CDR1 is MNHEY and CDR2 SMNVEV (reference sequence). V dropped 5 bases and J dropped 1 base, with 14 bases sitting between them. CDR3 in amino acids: CASSLTAAGNTEAFF. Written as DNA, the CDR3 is TGTGCCAGCAGTCTAACGGCAGCGGGGAACACTGAAGCTTTCTTT.

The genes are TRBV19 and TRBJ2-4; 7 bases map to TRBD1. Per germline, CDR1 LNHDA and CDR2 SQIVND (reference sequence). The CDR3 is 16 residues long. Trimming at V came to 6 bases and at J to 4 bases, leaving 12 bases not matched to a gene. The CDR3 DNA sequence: TGTGCCAGTAGCGATATACAGGGGATAGTGAAAAACATTCAGTACTTC. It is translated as CASSDIQGIVKNIQYF.

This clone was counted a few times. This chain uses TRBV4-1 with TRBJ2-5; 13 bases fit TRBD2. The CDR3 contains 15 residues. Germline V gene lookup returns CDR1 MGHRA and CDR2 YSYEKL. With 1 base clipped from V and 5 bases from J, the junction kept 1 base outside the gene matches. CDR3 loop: CASSQALAGGETQYF. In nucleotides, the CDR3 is TGCGCCAGCAGCCAAGCACTAGCGGGGGGGGAGACCCAGTACTTC.

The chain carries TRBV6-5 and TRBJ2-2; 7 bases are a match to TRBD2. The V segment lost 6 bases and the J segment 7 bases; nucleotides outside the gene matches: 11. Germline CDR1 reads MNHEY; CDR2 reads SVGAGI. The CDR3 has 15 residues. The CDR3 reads CASSAGEGLIGELFF. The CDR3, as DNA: TGTGCCAGCAGCGCGGGAGAAGGGTTGATCGGGGAGCTGTTTTTT.

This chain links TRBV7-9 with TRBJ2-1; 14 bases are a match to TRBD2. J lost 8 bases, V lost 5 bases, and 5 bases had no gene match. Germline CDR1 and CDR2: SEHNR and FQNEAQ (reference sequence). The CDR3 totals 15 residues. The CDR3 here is CASSLTSGRAYEQFF. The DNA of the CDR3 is TGTGCCAGCAGCCTGACTAGCGGGAGGGCCTATGAGCAGTTCTTC.

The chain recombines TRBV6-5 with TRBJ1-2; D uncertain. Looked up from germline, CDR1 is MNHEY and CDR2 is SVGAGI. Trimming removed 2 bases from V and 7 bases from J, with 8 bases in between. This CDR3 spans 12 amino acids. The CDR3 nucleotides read TGTGCCAGCAGTTACGGGCAGGTTGGCTACACCTTC. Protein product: CASSYGQVGYTF.

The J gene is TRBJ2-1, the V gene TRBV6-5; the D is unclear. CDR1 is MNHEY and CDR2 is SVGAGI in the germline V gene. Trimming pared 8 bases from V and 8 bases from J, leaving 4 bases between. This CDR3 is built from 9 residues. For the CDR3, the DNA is TGTGCCAGCGGCTATGAGCAGTTCTTC. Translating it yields CASGYEQFF.

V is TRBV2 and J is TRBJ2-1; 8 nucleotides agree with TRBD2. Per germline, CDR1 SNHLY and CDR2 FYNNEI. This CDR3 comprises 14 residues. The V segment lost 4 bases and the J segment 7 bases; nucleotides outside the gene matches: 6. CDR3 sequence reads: CASSVGGATNEQFF. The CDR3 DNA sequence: TGTGCCAGCAGTGTCGGGGGGGCCACGAATGAGCAGTTCTTC.